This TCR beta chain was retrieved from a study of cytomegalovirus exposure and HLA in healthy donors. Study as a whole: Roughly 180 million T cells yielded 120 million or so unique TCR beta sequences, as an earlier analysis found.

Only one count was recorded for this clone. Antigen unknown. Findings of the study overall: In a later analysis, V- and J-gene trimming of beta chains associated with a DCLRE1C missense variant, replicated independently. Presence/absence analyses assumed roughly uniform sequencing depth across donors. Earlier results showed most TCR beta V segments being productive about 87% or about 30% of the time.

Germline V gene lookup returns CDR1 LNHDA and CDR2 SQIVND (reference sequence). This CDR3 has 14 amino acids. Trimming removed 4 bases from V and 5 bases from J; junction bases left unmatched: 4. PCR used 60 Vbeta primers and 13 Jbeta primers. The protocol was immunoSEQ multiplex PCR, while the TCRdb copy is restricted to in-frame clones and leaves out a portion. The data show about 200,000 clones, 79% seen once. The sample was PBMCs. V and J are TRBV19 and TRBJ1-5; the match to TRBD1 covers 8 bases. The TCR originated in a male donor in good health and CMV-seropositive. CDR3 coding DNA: TGTGCCAGTAGTAACAGGGGGGTGGATCAGCCCCAGCATTTT. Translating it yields CASSNRGVDQPQHF.